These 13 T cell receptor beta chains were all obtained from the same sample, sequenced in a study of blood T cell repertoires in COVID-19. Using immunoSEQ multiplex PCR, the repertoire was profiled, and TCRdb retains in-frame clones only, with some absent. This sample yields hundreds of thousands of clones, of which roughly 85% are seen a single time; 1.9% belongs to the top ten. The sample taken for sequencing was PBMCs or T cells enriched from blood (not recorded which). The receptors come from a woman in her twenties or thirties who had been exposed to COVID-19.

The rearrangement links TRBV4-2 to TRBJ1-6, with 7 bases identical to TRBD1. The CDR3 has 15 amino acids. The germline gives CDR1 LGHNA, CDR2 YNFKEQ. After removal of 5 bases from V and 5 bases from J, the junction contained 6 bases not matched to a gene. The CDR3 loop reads CASSLPGQHNSPLHF. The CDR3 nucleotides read TGTGCCAGCAGCTTACCGGGACAGCATAATTCACCCCTCCACTTT.

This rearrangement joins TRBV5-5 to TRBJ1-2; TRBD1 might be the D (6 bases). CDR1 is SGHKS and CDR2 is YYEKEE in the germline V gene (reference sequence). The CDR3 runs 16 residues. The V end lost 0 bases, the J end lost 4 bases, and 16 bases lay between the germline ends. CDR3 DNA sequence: TGTGCCAGCAGCTTGGAAGTAGCAGGGGACCTCTATGGCTACACCTTC. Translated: CASSLEVAGDLYGYTF.

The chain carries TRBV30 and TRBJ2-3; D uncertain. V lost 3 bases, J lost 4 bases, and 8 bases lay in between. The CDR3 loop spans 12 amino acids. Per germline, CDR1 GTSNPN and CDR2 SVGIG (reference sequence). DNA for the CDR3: TGTGCCTGGAGACAGTTGGCAGATACGCAGTATTTT. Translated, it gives CAWRQLADTQYF. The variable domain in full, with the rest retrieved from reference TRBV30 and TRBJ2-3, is SQTIHQWPATLVQPVGSPLSLECTVEGTSNPNLYWYRQAAGRGLQLLFYSVGIGQISSEVPQNLSASRPQDRQFILSSKKLLLSDSGFYLCAWRQLADTQYFGPGTRLTVL.

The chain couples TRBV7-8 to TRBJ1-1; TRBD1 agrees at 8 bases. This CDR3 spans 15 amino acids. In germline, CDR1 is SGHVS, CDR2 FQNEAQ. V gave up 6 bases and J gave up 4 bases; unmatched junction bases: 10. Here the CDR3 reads CASSYRQGLGTEAFF. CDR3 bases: TGTGCCAGCAGTTACCGACAGGGGTTGGGCACTGAAGCTTTCTTT.

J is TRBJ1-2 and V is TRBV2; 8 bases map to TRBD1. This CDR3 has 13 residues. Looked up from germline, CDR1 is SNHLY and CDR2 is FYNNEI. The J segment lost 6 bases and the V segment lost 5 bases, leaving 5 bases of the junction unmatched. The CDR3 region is CASSTDRENGYTF. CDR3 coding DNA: TGTGCCAGCAGTACGGACAGGGAGAATGGCTACACCTTC.

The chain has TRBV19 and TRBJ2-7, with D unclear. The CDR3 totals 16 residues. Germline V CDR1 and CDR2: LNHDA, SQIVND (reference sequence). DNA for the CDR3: TGTGGCGGAGTATTATGCGGCGGATCCAAAGACTACGAGCAGTACTTC. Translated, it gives CGGVLCGGSKDYEQYF. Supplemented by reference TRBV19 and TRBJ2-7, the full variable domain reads DGGITQSPKYLFRKEGQNVTLSCEQNLNHDAMYWYRQDPGQGLRLIYYSQIVNDFQKGDIAEGYSVSREKKESFPLTVTSAQKNPTAFYLCGGVLCGGSKDYEQYFGPGTRLTVT.

The CDR3 region has the DNA TGTGCCAGCAGTGAATTAATGGGAGTCGCCTCCTCTGGAAACACCATATATTTT. It is translated as CASSELMGVASSGNTIYF. This chain joins TRBV25-1 and TRBJ1-3; D call uncertain. In germline, CDR1 is MGHDK, CDR2 SYGVNS. This CDR3 is 18 amino acids long. With 1 base removed from V and 0 bases from J, the gap between germline ends came to 16 bases.

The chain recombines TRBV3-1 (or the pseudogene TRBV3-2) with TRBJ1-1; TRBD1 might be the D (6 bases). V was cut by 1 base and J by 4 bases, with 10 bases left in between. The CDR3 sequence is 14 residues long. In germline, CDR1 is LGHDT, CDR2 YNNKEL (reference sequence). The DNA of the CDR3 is TGTGCCAGCAGCCAAGCCTTAGGGGGCACTGAAGCTTTCTTT. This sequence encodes CASSQALGGTEAFF.

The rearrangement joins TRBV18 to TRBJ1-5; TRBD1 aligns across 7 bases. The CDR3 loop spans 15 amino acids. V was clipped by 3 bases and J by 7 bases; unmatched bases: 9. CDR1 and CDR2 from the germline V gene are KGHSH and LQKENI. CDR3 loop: CASSPGQGVGQPQHF. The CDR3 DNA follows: TGTGCCAGCTCACCTGGTCAGGGGGTCGGGCAGCCCCAGCATTTT.

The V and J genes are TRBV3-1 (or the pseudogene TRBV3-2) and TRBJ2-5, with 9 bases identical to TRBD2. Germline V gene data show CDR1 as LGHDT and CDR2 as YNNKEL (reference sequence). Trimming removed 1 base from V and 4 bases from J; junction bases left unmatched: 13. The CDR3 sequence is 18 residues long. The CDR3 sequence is CASSQVLSGGGAGETQYF. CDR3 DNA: TGTGCCAGCAGCCAAGTGCTTAGCGGCGGGGGGGCAGGAGAGACCCAGTACTTC.

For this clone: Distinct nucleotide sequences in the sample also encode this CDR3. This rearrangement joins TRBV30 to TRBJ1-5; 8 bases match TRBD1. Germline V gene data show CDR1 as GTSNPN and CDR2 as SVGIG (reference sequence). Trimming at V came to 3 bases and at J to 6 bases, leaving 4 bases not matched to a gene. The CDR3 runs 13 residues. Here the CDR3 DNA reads TGTGCCTGGAGCGGACAGGGAACTCAGCCCCAGCATTTT. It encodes CAWSGQGTQPQHF. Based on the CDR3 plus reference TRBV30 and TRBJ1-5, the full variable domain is SQTIHQWPATLVQPVGSPLSLECTVEGTSNPNLYWYRQAAGRGLQLLFYSVGIGQISSEVPQNLSASRPQDRQFILSSKKLLLSDSGFYLCAWSGQGTQPQHFGDGTRLSIL.

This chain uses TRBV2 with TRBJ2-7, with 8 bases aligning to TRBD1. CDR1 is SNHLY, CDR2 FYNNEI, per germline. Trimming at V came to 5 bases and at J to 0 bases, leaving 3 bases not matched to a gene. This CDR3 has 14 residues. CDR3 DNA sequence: TGTGCCAGCAGTTCACAGGGGGGCTCCTACGAGCAGTACTTC. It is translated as CASSSQGGSYEQYF.

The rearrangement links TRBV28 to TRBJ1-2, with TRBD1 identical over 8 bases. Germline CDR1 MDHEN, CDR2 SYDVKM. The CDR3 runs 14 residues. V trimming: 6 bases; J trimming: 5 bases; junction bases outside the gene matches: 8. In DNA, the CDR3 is TGTGCCAGCAGAACCACAGGGGGGACGTATGGCTACACCTTC. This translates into CASRTTGGTYGYTF.